This T cell receptor beta chain was obtained from a study of T cells after posttransplantation cyclophosphamide. Clones were read by immunoSEQ multiplex PCR, and TCRdb kept only the in-frame ones, dropping some. The sample gives over 20,000 clones, approximately 98% of which show up once; about 0.13% is in the top ten. The germline gives CDR1 SEHNR, CDR2 FQNEAQ (reference sequence). The V segment lost 3 bases and the J segment 9 bases; nucleotides outside the gene matches: 3. This CDR3 is 12 amino acids long. Material for sequencing was naive CD8+ T cells sorted from PBMCs. The clonotype was recovered from a man aged 40-55 years in good health, CMV-negative, and a related stem cell transplant donor. This sequence joins TRBV7-9 and TRBJ2-7, with TRBD1 matching over 9 bases. CDR3 in amino acids: CASSLGQGTQYF. In nucleotides, the CDR3 is TGTGCCAGCAGCTTGGGACAGGGTACGCAGTACTTC. The whole variable domain, filled in from reference TRBV7-9 and TRBJ2-7, reads DTGVSQNPRHKITKRGQNVTFRCDPISEHNRLYWYRQTLGQGPEFLTYFQNEAQLEKSRLLSDRFSAERPKGSFSTLEIQRTEQGDSAMYLCASSLGQGTQYFGPGTRLTVT.